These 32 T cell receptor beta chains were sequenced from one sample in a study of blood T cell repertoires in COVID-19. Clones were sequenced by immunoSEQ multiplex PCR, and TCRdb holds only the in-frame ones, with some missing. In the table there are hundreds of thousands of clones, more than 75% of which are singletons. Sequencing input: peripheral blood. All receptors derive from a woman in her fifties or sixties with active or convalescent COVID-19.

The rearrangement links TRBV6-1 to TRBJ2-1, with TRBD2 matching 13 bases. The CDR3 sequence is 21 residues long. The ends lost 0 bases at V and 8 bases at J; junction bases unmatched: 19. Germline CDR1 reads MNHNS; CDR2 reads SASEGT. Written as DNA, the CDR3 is TGTGCCAGCAGTGAAGCGGCCGGGACTAGCGGGAATCGGGCCTCTCGGGATGAGCAGTTCTTC. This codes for CASSEAAGTSGNRASRDEQFF.

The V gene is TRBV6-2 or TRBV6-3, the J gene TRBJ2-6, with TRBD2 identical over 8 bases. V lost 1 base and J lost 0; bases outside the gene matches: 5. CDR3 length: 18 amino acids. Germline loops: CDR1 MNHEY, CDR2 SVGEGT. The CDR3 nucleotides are TGTGCCAGCAGTTACTACGCGGGGGGATTCTCTGGGGCCAACGTCCTGACTTTC. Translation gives CASSYYAGGFSGANVLTF.

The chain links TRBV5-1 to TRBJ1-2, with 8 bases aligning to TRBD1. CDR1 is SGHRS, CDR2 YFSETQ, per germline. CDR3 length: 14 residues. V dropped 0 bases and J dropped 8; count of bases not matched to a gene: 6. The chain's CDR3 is CASSLEGQGGGYTF. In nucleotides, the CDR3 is TGCGCCAGCAGCTTGGAAGGACAGGGAGGGGGCTACACCTTC.

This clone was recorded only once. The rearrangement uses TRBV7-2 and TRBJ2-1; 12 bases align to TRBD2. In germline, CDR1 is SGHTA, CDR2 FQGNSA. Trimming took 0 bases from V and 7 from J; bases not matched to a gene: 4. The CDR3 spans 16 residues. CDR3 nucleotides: TGTGCCAGCAGCTTAGCGTCCGGACTAGCGGGGAATGAGCAGTTCTTC. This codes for CASSLASGLAGNEQFF.

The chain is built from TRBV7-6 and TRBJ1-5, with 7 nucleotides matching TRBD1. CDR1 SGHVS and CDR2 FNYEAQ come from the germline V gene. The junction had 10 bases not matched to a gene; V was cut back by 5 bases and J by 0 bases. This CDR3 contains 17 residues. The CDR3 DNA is TGTGCCAGCAGCCCCCGGGCCGGGACAGATAGCAATCAGCCCCAGCATTTT. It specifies CASSPRAGTDSNQPQHF. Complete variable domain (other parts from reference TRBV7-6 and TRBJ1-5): GAGVSQSPRYKVTKRGQDVALRCDPISGHVSLYWYRQALGQGPEFLTYFNYEAQQDKSGLPNDRFSAERPEGSISTLTIQRTEQRDSAMYRCASSPRAGTDSNQPQHFGDGTRLSIL.

CDR3 region: CASSLGHSNTGELFF. CDR3 DNA: TGTGCCAGCAGCTTGGGACATTCGAACACCGGGGAGCTGTTTTTT. The chain carries TRBV11-1 and TRBJ2-2; a possible D gene is TRBD1 (6 bases). CDR1 and CDR2 (germline): SGHAT, FQDESV (reference sequence). The V gene lost 3 bases and the J gene lost 0 bases, with 8 bases spanning the gap. The CDR3 consists of 15 residues.

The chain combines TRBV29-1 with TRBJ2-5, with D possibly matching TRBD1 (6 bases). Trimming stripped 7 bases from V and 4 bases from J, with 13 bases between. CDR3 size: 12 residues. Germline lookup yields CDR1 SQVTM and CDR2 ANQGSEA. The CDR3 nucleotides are TGCAGCGCTTACCAGGGGTCAGAGACCCAGTACTTC. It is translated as CSAYQGSETQYF.

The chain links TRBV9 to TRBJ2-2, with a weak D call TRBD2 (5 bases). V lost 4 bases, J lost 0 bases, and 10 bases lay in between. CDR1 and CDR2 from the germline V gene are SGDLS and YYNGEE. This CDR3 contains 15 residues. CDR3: CASSSRGANTGELFF. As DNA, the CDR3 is TGTGCCAGCAGCTCCCGGGGAGCGAACACCGGGGAGCTGTTTTTT.

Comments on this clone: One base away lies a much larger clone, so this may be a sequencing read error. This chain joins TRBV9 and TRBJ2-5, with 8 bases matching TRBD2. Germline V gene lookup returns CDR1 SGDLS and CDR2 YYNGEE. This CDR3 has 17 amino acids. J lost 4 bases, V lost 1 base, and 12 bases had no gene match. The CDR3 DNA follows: TGTGCCAGCAGCGTACGGGGGGGCGGTCCCCGGGGAGAGACCCAGTACTTC. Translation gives CASSVRGGGPRGETQYF.

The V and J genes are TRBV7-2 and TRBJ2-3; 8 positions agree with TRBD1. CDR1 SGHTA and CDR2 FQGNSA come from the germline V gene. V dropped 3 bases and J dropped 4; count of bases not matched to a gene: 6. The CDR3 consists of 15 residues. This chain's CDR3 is CASSFNRGMADTQYF. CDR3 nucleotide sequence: TGTGCCAGCAGCTTCAACAGGGGGATGGCAGATACGCAGTATTTT.

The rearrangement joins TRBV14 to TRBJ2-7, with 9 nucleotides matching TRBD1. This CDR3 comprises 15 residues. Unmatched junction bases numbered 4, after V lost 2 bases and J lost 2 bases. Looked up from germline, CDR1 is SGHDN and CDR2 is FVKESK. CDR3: CASSQFRTGAYEQYF. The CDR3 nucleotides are TGTGCCAGCAGCCAATTCAGGACAGGGGCCTACGAGCAGTACTTC.

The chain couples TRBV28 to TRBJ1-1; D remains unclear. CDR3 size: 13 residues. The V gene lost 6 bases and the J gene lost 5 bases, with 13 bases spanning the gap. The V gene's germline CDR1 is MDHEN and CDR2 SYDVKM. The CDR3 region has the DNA TGTGCCAGCAGCCTTAAACGAGGGACTGAAGCTTTCTTT. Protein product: CASSLKRGTEAFF.

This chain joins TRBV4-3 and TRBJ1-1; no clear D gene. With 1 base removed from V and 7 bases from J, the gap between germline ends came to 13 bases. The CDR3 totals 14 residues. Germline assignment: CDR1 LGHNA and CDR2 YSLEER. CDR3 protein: CASSQAAAASEAFF. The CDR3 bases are TGCGCCAGCAGCCAAGCCGCGGCAGCGAGTGAAGCTTTCTTT.

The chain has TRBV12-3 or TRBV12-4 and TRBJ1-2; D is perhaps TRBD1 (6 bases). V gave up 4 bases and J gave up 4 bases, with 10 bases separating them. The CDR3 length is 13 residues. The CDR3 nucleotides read TGTGCCAGCAGTTCTGACAGGAGCTATGGCTACACCTTC. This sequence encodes CASSSDRSYGYTF.

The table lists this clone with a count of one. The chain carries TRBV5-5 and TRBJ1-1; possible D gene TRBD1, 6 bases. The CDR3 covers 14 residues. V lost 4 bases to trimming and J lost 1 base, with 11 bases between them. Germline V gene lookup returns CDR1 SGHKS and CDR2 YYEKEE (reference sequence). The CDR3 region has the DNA TGTGCCAGCAGCCTAGACAGGACGAACACTGAAGCTTTCTTT. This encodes CASSLDRTNTEAFF.

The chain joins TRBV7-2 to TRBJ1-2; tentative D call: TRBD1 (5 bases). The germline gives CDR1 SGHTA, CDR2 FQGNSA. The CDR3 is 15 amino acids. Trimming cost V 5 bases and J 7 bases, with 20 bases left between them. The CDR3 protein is CASSVDRAGDGGYTF. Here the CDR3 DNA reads TGTGCCAGCAGCGTAGACCGAGCGGGGGACGGTGGCTACACCTTC.

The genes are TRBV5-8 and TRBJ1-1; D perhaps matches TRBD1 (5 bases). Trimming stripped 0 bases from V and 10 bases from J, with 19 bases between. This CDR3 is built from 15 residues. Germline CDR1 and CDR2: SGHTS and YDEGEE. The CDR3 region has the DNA TGTGCCAGCAGCTTGGGAGTCAGGACACGGATAAGAGCTTTCTTT. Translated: CASSLGVRTRIRAFF.

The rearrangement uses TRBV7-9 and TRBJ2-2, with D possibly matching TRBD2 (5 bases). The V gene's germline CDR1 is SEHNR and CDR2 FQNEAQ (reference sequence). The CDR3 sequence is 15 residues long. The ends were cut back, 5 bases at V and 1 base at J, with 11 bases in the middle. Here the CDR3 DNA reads TGTGCCAGCAGCCGGGATTTGGGGAACACCGGGGAGCTGTTTTTT. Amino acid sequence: CASSRDLGNTGELFF.

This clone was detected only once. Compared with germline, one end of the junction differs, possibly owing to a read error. As DNA, the CDR3 is TGTGCTAGCAGCAGAACGAGAGCGGCAATTTATCAAGAGACCCAGTACTTC. It yields the protein CASSRTRAAIYQETQYF. The rearrangement joins TRBV7-7 to TRBJ2-5; possible D gene TRBD2, 5 bases. CDR1 is SSHAT and CDR2 is FNYEAQ in the germline V gene (reference sequence). The CDR3 has 17 amino acids.

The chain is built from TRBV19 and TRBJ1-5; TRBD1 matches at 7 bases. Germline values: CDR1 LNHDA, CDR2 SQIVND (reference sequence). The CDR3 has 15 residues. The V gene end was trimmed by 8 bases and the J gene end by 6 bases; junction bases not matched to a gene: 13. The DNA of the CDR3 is TGTGCCAGTGGTGTCCTGACAGGGTCGTTTCAGCCCCAGCATTTT. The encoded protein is CASGVLTGSFQPQHF.

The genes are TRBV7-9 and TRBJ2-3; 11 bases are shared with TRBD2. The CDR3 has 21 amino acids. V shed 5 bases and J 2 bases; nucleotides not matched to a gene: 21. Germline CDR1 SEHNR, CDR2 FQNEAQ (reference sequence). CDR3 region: CASSSSDELAGETFNTDTQYF. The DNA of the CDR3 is TGTGCCAGCAGCAGTTCCGACGAACTAGCGGGAGAGACCTTCAACACAGATACGCAGTATTTT.

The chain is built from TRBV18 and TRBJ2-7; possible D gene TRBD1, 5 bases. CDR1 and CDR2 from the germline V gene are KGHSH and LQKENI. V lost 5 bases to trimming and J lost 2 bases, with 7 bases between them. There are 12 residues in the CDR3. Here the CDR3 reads CASSYRTYEQYF. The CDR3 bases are TGTGCCAGCTCATACAGGACCTACGAGCAGTACTTC.

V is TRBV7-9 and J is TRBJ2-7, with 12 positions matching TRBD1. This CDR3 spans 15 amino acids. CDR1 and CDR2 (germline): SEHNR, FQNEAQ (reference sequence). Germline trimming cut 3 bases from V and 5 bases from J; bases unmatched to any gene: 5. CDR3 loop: CASSLRGTGGHEQYF. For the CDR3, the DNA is TGTGCCAGCAGCTTGCGGGGGACAGGGGGCCACGAGCAGTACTTC.

The CDR3, as DNA: TGTGCCAGCAGCCCGCGAGGTGGCGGTTTTCATACGCAGTATTTT. Translation: CASSPRGGGFHTQYF. The chain has TRBV11-1 and TRBJ2-3, with D uncertain. V was shortened by 5 bases and J by 7 bases, with 19 bases between the two germline ends. The CDR3 loop spans 15 amino acids. Germline CDR1 reads SGHAT; CDR2 reads FQDESV (reference sequence).

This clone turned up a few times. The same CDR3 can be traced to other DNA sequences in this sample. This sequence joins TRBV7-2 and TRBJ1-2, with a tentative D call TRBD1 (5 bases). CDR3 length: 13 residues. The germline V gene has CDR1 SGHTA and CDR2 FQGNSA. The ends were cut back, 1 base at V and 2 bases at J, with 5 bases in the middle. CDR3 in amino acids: CASSLGQNYGYTF. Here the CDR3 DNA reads TGTGCCAGCAGCTTAGGACAGAACTATGGCTACACCTTC.

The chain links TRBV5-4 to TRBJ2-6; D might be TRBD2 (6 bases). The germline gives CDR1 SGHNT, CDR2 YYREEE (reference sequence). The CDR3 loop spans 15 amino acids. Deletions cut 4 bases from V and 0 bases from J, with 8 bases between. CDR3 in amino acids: CASSGGGSGANVLTF. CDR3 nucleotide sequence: TGTGCCAGCAGCGGGGGAGGCTCTGGGGCCAACGTCCTGACTTTC.

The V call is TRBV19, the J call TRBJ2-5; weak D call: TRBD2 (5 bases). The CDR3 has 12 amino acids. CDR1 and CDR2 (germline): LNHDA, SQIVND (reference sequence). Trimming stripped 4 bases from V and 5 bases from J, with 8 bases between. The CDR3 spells CASSNLAETQYF. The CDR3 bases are TGTGCCAGTAGTAATTTAGCGGAGACCCAGTACTTC.

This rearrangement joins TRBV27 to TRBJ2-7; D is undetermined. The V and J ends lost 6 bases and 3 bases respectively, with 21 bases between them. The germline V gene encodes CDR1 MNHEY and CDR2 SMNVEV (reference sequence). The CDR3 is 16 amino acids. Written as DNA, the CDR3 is TGTGCCAGCAGCCCTCGTTTCTCCGAAGCTATCTACGAGCAGTACTTC. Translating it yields CASSPRFSEAIYEQYF.

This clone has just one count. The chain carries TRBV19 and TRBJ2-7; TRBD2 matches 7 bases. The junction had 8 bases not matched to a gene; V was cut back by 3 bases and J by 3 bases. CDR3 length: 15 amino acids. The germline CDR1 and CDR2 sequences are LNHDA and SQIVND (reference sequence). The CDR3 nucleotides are TGTGCCAGTAGTATTCGGCCTAGCGGAGTCTACGAGCAGTACTTC. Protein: CASSIRPSGVYEQYF.

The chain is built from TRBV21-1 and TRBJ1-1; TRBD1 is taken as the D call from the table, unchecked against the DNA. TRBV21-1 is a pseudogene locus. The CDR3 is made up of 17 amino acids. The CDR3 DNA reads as TGTGCCAGCAGCCGCCTACTCCCGGGACAGACTAATTTTGAAGCTTTCTTT. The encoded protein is CASSRLLPGQTNFEAFF.

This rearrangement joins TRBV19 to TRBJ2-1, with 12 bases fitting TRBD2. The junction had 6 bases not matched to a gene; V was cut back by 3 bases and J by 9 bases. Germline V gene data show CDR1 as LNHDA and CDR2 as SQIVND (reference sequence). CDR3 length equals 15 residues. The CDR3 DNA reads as TGTGCCAGTAGTATGTTAACTAGCGGGGGGCCTGAGCAGTTCTTC. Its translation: CASSMLTSGGPEQFF.

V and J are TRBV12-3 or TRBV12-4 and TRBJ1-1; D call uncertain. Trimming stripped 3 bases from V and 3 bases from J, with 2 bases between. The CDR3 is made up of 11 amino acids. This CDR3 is CASSFDTEAFF. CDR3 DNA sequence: TGTGCCAGCAGTTTCGACACTGAAGCTTTCTTT.